The present entry profiles one T cell receptor (beta chain) with its context. A few counts support this clone. Its antigen is currently not known. Per-base quality was not reported, and no clone a single base away is much larger than it. The cohort was made up of about 670 healthy bone marrow donors. At the time of sampling, every cohort member was nominally healthy, though immune exposures that went unrecorded were likely present. The donor was CMV seropositive and was included in the group of approximately 300 seropositive cohort members. A peripheral blood sample was collected from each donor, and TCR beta sequencing was performed on peripheral blood mononuclear cells. The Qiagen DNeasy Blood Extraction Kit was used to extract genomic DNA from the blood cell samples. From a lookup of the germline V gene, CDR1 and CDR2 are SGDLS and YYNGEE. V sheds 4 bases and J sheds 2 bases, leaving 16 bases between their ends. The CDR3 covers 15 residues, taking in both the cysteine and the phenylalanine. CDR3 DNA only is kept here, 45 bases in frame from base 1.

The entry originates in a study of cytomegalovirus exposure and HLA in healthy donors (dated by TCRdb to the late 2010s). Regarding the study in general: According to an earlier analysis of several hundred of the donors, about 179 million T cells yielded 95 million to 140 million unique TCR beta sequences and around 280 Gb of sequence data. A later genetic analysis took genome-wide SNP genotypes for about 65% of the roughly 670 donors and used that subset as a discovery cohort. An early release that covered about 600 HLA-typed donors contained approximately 290 gigabases of sequencing data and tens of millions of unique TCR sequences. An earlier analysis of approximately 580 of the donors used high-throughput TCR beta sequencing to judge whether each TCR beta V gene segment behaved as functional or pseudogenic. Because of strong linkage in the cohort, roughly five DR-DQ haplotypes were treated as single units for association and clustering. To predict cytomegalovirus infection status, the study combined high-throughput TCR immunosequencing, statistical association of individual TCRs with disease status, and machine learning. On average, over 200,000 unique TCR beta nucleotide sequences were sequenced per donor among 398 genotyped donors of the cohort, with 15% to 20% of those sequences being non-productive. Of the 300 to 500 genotyped donors, 75% to 85% were placed in the genetic ancestry cluster associated with self-reported Caucasian donors. The number of donors typed differed by locus, with 629-630 for A, B, C, DRB1 and DQB1, approximately 500 for DQA1, 606 for DPA1, and under 490 for DPB1. HLA typing covered class I and class II loci at four-digit resolution. In the later analysis, no new phenotypic data were used to find candidate immune exposures; instead, reliance was placed on TCR beta sequences and their occurrence across donors. The study used immunosequencing to profile the T cell repertoires of around 600 subjects and linked those repertoires to cytomegalovirus serostatus. To study patterns of TCR occurrence, a later analysis re-analyzed previously published TCR beta repertoires from 500 to 850 donors and added high-resolution HLA genotyping. A separate validation cohort of some 130 different subjects was used in addition to the 666-subject first cohort. Donor age, sex, ethnicity and CMV serostatus were collected together with the repertoire data. All discovery cohort repertoires had been generated using a single sequencing platform. The study aimed to test whether signatures of past pathogen exposure could be identified by cataloging public T cell receptors.

What the work shows at the level of the full study, not this receptor alone: Strong co-occurrence of HLA alleles, especially DR and DQ, made assigning TCR associations to individual alleles difficult. Because the 87-base-pair reads could not distinguish some IMGT-functional V segments, including TRBV6-2 and TRBV6-3, those segments were excluded. Broadly in line with IMGT annotations, most TCR beta V segments showed up in productive rearrangements about 90% or about 30% of the time in an earlier analysis of roughly 590 of the donors. In vitro tests confirmed that a few of the cytomegalovirus-associated TCR beta chains recognize cytomegalovirus antigens. A group of highly shared sequence variants was considered likely to be a technical artifact of the sequencing pipeline. According to a later analysis, parvovirus B19, influenza, CMV and Epstein-Barr virus appeared linked to several top co-occurrence clusters. Because HLA typing was unavailable for some donors at each locus, only the typed subset was used in association tests. CMV serostatus was the only immune exposure information available for the cohort. In the study, some 160 TCR beta chains were listed as associated with cytomegalovirus. A later analysis associated 17,000 or so TCR beta sequences with specific HLA alleles at a false discovery rate of 0.05. The classifier was reported to diagnose cytomegalovirus status with high specificity and sensitivity in both the original and validation cohorts. Across donors, most TCR sequences were observed very rarely, whereas some public TCRs were present in many individuals. A later genetic analysis reported fewer N-insertions in productive TCRs among donors in an Asian-associated ancestry cluster than the roughly 640-donor mean. Only TCR beta chains were sequenced in this cohort, and the absence of alpha or paired-chain data limited detectable features. The earlier analysis of some 560 of the donors excluded roughly 16 rarely observed V segments, including chromosome 9 orphons, because counts were too low. In a later analysis, TCR association rates were found to vary across HLA loci, with the most associated TCRs seen for DRB1 alleles and the fewest for HLA-C alleles. Presence/absence analyses assumed roughly uniform sequencing depth across donors, an assumption that may not hold. Correlated functional status among segregating V segments might be attributable to linkage disequilibrium, but an unknown experimental factor could not be ruled out. A further reported finding was that TCR beta sequences accurately predicted the HLA-A and HLA-B alleles for most subjects in the first cohort. In a later genetic analysis, a missense DCLRE1C variant was associated with V-gene and J-gene trimming of TCR beta chains, and the association was replicated in an independent cohort. A later analysis found that HLA-associated TCR beta chains were more clonally expanded and had lower generation probabilities than equally common non-associated chains. In a later analysis, most CMV-associated TCR beta chains were found to appear HLA-restricted, with HLA associations seemingly driven largely by CMV exposure. It was suggested by the authors that the approach could potentially be generalized to other disease states and immunological phenotypes.

The library was built by means of the immunoSEQ multiplex PCR assay. For the multiplex PCR, a mixture combining 60 forward primers for TCR Vbeta segments and 13 reverse primers for TCR Jbeta segments was used. Amplification of the CDR3 region of rearranged TCR beta genes was performed with a multiplex PCR assay on genomic DNA. The Illumina HiSeq System was used to sequence the amplified TCR beta libraries as 87-base-pair reads. On the authors' methods: Across the roughly 670 repertoires, a later analysis counted 78 million or so unique TCR beta chains, around 11 million of which were shared by at least two donors. A nearest-neighbor algorithm error-corrected the raw reads and collapsed the reads into unique sequences, merging closely related sequences to remove PCR and sequencing errors. To assign V, D and J gene segments, CDR3 sequences were aligned to IMGT reference sequences. Each retained sequence needed at least a six-nucleotide match to both a V gene segment and a J gene segment. A rearrangement counted as productive if the CDR3 had no stop codons and remained in frame with V and J, and every other rearrangement counted as non-productive. CDR3 was defined by IMGT convention, running from the second conserved V-encoded cysteine to the conserved J-encoded phenylalanine. Sequences without an unambiguous match to a single V gene segment were excluded from the earlier analysis of approximately 600 of the donors. In an earlier analysis of 450 to 750 of the donors, a V segment was called functional when productive rearrangements were above 56.7%, and segregating when the standard deviation between donors exceeded 5%. A statistical classification framework was built for diagnosing cytomegalovirus status from the catalog of TCR beta chain sequences. In a later analysis, V and J genes were assigned by comparing TCR nucleotide sequences against IMGT/GENE-DB human TR gene sequences. Using the TCRdist pipeline, a later analysis assigned CDR3 sequences along with most-parsimonious VDJ recombination scenarios. In a later analysis, each TCR beta chain was defined by its CDR3 amino acid sequence together with its V-gene family, and reads lacking a unique V-gene family were excluded. In a later analysis, fewer than 600 highly shared, low-generation-probability nucleotide sequences were removed to address suspected cross-contamination and a sequencing artifact. A later analysis calculated a clonal expansion index for each public chain from normalized within-repertoire ranks of inferred template counts. A later analysis computed generation probabilities with a VDJ recombination model fitted to out-of-frame rearrangements, and checked the results against IGoR. In a later analysis, hypergeometric tests were used to score TCR-TCR, TCR-HLA and TCR-CMV co-occurrence, with a repertoire-size bias correction applied to TCR pairs. In a later analysis, false discovery rates were estimated by permuting HLA or CMV assignments 20 times. In a later analysis, co-occurring TCRs were grouped using DBSCAN, and TCRdist sequence similarity was added for clustering within HLA-allele-positive subsets. Co-occurrence clustering excluded repertoires with fewer than 30,000 or more than 120,000 public chains, plus five with anomalous nucleotide sharing. TCRdb provides this immuneACCESS table in a form limited to in-frame rearrangements. Some clones are lacking; in checked studies, under half of them reflect an unresolved V gene, and why the rest are absent is not known. V and J calls plus clone size are reproduced from that table; the DNA served to infer D and trimming. The sample has approximately 190,000 clones on record, around 70% of them singletons. The leading ten clones occupy around 2.6% of the sample.

The receptor chain draws on TRBV9 and TRBJ2-7; the D gene is perhaps TRBD1, from 5 matching bases. This TCR was recovered from a man aged 40-49 years in good health and CMV-seropositive. The sequenced sample was PBMCs. Here is the DNA: TGTGCCAGCAGCCCAGAAGGGGTCAGAACCTACGAGCAGTACTTC. Its protein product is CASSPEGVRTYEQYF.